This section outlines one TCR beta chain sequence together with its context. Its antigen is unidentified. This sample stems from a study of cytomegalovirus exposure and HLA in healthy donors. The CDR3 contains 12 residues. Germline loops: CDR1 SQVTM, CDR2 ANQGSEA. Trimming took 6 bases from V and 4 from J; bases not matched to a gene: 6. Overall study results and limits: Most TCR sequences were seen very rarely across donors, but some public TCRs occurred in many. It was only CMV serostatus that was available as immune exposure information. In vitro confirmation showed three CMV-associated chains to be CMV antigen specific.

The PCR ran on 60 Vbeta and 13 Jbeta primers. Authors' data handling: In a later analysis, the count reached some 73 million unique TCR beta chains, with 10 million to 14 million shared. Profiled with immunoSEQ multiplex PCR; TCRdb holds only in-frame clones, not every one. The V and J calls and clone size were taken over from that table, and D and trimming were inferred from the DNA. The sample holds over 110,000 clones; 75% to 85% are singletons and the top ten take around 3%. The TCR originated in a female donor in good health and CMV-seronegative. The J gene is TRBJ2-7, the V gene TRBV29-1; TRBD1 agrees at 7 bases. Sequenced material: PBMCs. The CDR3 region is CSVFRQGYEQYF. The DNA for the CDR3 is TGCAGCGTCTTCAGACAGGGATACGAGCAGTACTTC.